Included here is one T cell receptor (beta chain) sequence, with context. This specimen comes from a study of blood T cell repertoires in COVID-19. Study-level information: Nucleic acid was either cDNA or gDNA, and it came from T cells, B-cell-depleted T cells, or PBMCs.

Profiling relied on immunoSEQ multiplex PCR, and the TCRdb table lists in-frame clones only, not all of them. This table holds under 250,000 clones, about four fifths found once. This clonotype was sampled from a woman aged 18-30 years with acute or convalescent COVID-19. The sample taken for sequencing was peripheral blood.

CDR3 protein: CASSLSGASGSYEQYF. The CDR3 bases are TGTGCCAGCAGCTTATCGGGGGCTAGCGGGAGCTACGAGCAGTACTTC. The V call is TRBV7-2, the J call TRBJ2-7; TRBD2 aligns across 10 bases. Germline assignment: CDR1 SGHTA and CDR2 FQGNSA. With 2 bases clipped from V and 3 bases from J, the junction kept 7 bases outside the gene matches. The CDR3 is 16 amino acids.